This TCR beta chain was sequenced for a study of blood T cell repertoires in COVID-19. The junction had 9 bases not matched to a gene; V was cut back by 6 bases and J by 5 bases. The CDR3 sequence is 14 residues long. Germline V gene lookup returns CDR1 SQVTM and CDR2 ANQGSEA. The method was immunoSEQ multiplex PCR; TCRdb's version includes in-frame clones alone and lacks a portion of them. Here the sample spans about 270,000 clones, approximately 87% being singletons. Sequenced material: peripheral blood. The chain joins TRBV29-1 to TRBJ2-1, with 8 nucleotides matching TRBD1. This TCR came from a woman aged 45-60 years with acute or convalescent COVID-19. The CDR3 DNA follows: TGCAGCGTCCGGGCAGGGGGCGTCCACAATGAGCAGTTCTTC. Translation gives CSVRAGGVHNEQFF.